Sequencing of this TCR beta chain was carried out in a study of T cells after somatic rescue of genetic block. Some clones are missing from TCRdb's copy, which holds only in-frame ones; the method was immunoSEQ multiplex PCR. The sample yields about 110,000 clones, about 90% seen once. The germline CDR1 and CDR2 sequences are MGHRA and YSYEKL. Trimming shortened V by 4 bases and J by 4 bases, and 11 bases separated the two germline ends. The CDR3 runs to 14 residues. The genes are TRBV4-1 and TRBJ2-1, with a tentative D call TRBD1 (6 bases). The clonotype was recovered from a woman younger than 35. The sequenced material came from peripheral blood mononuclear cells (PBMCs). CDR3 nucleotides: TGCGCCAGCAGCCCTTCGGACAGTTACAATGAGCAGTTCTTC. Protein: CASSPSDSYNEQFF.